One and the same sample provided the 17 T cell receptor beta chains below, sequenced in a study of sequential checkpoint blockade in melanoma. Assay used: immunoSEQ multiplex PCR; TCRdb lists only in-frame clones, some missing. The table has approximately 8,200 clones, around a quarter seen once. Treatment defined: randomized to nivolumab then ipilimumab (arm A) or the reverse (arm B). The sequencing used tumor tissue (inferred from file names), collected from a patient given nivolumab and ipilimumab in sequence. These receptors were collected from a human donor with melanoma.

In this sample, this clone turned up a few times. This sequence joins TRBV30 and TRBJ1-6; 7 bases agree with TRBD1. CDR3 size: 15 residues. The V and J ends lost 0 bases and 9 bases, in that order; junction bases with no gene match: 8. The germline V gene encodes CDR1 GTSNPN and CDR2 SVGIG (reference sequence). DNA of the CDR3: TGTGCCTGGAGTGTAGCAGGGGGGGTTAGTTCACCCCTCCACTTT. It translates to CAWSVAGGVSSPLHF.

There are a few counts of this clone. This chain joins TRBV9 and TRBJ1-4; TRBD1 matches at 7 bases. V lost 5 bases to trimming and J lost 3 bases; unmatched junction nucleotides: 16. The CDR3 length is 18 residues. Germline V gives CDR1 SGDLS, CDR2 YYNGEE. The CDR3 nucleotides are TGTGCCAGCAGTGAAACAGGGGAGACGGGTTCGGCTAATGAAAAACTGTTTTTT. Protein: CASSETGETGSANEKLFF.

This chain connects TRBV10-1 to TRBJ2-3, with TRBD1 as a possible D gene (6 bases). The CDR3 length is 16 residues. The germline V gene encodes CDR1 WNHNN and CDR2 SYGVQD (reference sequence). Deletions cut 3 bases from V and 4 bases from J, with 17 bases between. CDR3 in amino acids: CASSDPGARGPDTQYF. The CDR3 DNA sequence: TGCGCCAGCAGTGACCCAGGGGCACGAGGTCCAGATACGCAGTATTTT.

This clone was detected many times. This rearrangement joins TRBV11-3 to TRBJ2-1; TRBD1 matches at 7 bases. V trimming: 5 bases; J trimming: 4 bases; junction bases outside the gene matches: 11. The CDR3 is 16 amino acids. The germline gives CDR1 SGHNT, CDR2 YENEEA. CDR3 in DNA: TGTGCCAGCAGCGCCAACAGGGGTGGGACATACAATGAGCAGTTCTTC. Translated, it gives CASSANRGGTYNEQFF.

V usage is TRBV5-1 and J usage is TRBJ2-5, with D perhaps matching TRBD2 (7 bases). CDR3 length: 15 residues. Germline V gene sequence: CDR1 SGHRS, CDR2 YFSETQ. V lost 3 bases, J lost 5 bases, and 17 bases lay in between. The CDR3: CASSSTRGAGETQYF. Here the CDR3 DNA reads TGCGCCAGCAGCTCGACTCGGGGGGCCGGGGAGACCCAGTACTTC.

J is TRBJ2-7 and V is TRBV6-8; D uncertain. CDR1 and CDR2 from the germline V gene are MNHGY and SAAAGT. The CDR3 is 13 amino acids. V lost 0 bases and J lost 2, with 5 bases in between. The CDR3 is CASSYSTAYEQYF. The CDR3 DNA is TGTGCCAGCAGTTACTCGACGGCCTACGAGCAGTACTTC.

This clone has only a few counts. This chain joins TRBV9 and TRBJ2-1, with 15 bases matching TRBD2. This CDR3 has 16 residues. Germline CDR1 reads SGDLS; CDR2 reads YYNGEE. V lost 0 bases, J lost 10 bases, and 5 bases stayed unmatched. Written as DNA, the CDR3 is TGTGCCAGCAGCGTAGGTAGGACTAGCGGGAGGGCCGAGCAGTTCTTC. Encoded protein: CASSVGRTSGRAEQFF. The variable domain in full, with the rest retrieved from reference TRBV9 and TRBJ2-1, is DSGVTQTPKHLITATGQRVTLRCSPRSGDLSVYWYQQSLDQGLQFLIQYYNGEERAKGNILERFSAQQFPDLHSELNLSSLELGDSALYFCASSVGRTSGRAEQFFGPGTRLTVL.

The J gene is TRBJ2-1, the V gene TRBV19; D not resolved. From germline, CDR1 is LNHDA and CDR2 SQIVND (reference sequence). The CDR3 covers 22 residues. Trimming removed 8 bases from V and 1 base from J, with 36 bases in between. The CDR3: CASAKNPTAIFPFRGSYNEQFF. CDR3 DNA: TGTGCCAGTGCTAAAAATCCCACTGCGATTTTCCCTTTTCGCGGATCCTACAATGAGCAGTTCTTC.

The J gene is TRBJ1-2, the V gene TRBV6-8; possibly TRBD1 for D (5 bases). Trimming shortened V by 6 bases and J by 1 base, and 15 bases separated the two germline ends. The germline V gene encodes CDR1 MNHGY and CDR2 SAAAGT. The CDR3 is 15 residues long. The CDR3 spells CASSPVGDYNYGYTF. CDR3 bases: TGTGCCAGCAGCCCCGTGGGGGATTATAACTATGGCTACACCTTC.

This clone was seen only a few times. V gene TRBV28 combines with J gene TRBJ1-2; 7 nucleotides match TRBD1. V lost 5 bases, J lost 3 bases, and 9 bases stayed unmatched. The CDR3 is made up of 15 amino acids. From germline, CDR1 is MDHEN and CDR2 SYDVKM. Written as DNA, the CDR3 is TGTGCCAGCAGTCCCATAGGGCAGGGGGACTATGGCTACACCTTC. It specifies CASSPIGQGDYGYTF.

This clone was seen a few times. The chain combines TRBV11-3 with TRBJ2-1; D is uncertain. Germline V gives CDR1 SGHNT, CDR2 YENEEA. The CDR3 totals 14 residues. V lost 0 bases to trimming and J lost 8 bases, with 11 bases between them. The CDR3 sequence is CASSLDGPLDEQFF. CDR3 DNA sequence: TGTGCCAGCAGCTTAGACGGTCCTCTGGATGAGCAGTTCTTC.

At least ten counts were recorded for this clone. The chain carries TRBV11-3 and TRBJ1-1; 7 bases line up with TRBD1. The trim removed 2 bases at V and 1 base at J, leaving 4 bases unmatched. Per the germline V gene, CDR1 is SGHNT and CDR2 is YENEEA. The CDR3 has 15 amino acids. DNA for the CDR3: TGTGCCAGCAGCTTACGACAGGGACGGAACACTGAAGCTTTCTTT. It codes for CASSLRQGRNTEAFF.

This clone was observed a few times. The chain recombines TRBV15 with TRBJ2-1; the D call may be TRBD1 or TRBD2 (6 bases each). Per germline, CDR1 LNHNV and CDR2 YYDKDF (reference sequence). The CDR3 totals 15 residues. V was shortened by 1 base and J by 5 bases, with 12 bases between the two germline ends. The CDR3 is CATSRGGGTNNEQFF. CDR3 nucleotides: TGTGCCACCAGCAGAGGCGGCGGGACAAACAATGAGCAGTTCTTC.

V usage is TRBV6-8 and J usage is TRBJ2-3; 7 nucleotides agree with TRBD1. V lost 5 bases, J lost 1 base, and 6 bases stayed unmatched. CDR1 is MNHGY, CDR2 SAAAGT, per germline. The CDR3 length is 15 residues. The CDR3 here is CASSRQGYGTDTQYF. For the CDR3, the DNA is TGTGCCAGCAGTCGACAGGGATATGGCACAGATACGCAGTATTTT.

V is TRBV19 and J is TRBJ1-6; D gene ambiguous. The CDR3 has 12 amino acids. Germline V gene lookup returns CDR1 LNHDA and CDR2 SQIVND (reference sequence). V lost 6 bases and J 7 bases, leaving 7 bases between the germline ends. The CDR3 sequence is CASRAVNSPLHF. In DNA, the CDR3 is TGTGCCAGTAGAGCGGTGAATTCACCCCTCCACTTT.

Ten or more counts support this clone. The CDR3, as DNA: TGTGCCAGCAGCTTGGATTATCAGGGTGAAGCACCCCTCCACTTT. Its translation: CASSLDYQGEAPLHF. This chain connects TRBV11-3 to TRBJ1-6; tentatively, D is TRBD1 (5 bases). The V and J ends lost 3 bases and 11 bases respectively, with 17 bases between them. The CDR3 extends over 15 amino acids. Germline-derived CDR1 and CDR2 are SGHNT and YENEEA.

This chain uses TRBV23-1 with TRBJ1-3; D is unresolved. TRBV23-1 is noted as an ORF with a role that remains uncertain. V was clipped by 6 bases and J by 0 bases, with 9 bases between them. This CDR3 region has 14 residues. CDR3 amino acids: CASSRRDSGNTIYF. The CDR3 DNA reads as TGCGCCAGCAGCCGGCGGGACTCTGGAAACACCATATATTTT.